This T cell receptor (beta chain) was identified during a study of blood T cell repertoires in COVID-19. Per the authors' pipeline: From reference gene primer amplification, estimates of nucleated cell counts were derived. TCRdb's table, derived via immunoSEQ multiplex PCR, lists solely in-frame clones and lacks some. From that table come the V and J calls and clone size; the DNA was used to work out D and trimming. The table shows fewer than 400,000 clones, with 92% occurring only once. The origin of this receptor is a woman aged 25-40 years who had recovered from COVID-19. Material: PBMCs or T cells enriched from blood (not recorded which).

CDR3 residues: CASSLGRGPSYEQYF. CDR3 DNA: TGTGCCAGCAGCTTAGGTAGGGGGCCCTCCTACGAGCAGTACTTC. The V call is TRBV11-2, the J call TRBJ2-7; 7 nucleotides align to TRBD1. The germline V gene has CDR1 SGHAT and CDR2 FQNNGV. This CDR3 is 15 amino acids long. J was trimmed by 0 bases and V by 1 base; bases with no gene match: 3.